One and the same sample provided the 32 T cell receptor beta chains below, sequenced in a study of blood T cell dynamics during melanoma immunotherapy. Stated time point: pre-treatment baseline. The method was immunoSEQ multiplex PCR; TCRdb's version includes in-frame clones alone and lacks a portion of them. The sample carries 15,000 to 20,000 clones, approximately 89% recorded once. The sequenced sample was blood, obtained from a patient treated with checkpoint blockade. The receptor source for this set is a human donor with melanoma.

J is TRBJ1-2 and V is TRBV7-2; D gene uncertain. CDR3 length equals 14 residues. The V end was cut by 2 bases, the J end by 3 bases, with 10 bases between. Germline V CDR1 and CDR2: SGHTA, FQGNSA. Here the CDR3 reads CASSLLPTDYGYTF. The CDR3 nucleotides are TGTGCCAGCAGCTTACTACCGACGGACTATGGCTACACCTTC.

This chain links TRBV7-9 with TRBJ2-5; either TRBD1 or TRBD2 may fit D (5 bases each). CDR1 is SEHNR and CDR2 is FQNEAQ in the germline V gene (reference sequence). This CDR3 has 15 amino acids. The germline V and J ends were trimmed by 2 bases and 5 bases, with 15 bases remaining between them. The CDR3 region has the DNA TGTGCCAGCAGCTTAATAGTTGGCAGGGAGGAGACCCAGTACTTC. Translation gives CASSLIVGREETQYF.

The J gene is TRBJ1-5, the V gene TRBV19, with D perhaps TRBD1 (5 bases). Germline V gives CDR1 LNHDA, CDR2 SQIVND (reference sequence). This CDR3 comprises 14 residues. V lost 6 bases, J lost 4 bases, and 13 bases lay in between. Here the CDR3 reads CASRRRGENQPQHF. In DNA, the CDR3 is TGTGCCAGTAGGCGGCGAGGGGAAAATCAGCCCCAGCATTTT.

This CDR3 reads CAISPTSATTGELFF. The CDR3 DNA reads TGTGCCATCAGCCCGACTAGCGCCACTACCGGGGAGCTGTTTTTT. The chain has TRBV10-3 and TRBJ2-2; the match to TRBD2 covers 8 bases. Unmatched junction bases numbered 8, after V lost 6 bases and J lost 5 bases. CDR1 is ENHRY, CDR2 SYGVKD, per germline. This CDR3 has 15 amino acids.

The chain is built from TRBV2 and TRBJ1-1; D is possibly TRBD1 (5 bases). This CDR3 has 14 residues. Trimming took off 3 bases at V and 3 bases at J, with 11 bases between the two ends. Germline values: CDR1 SNHLY, CDR2 FYNNEI. CDR3 sequence reads: CASSDQGLDTEAFF. CDR3 sequence (DNA): TGTGCCAGCAGTGATCAGGGACTTGACACTGAAGCTTTCTTT.

This clone was detected only once. The chain links TRBV5-8 to TRBJ1-5, with a possible D match to TRBD1 (6 bases). CDR1 and CDR2 (germline): SGHTS, YDEGEE. V was cut by 0 bases and J by 6 bases, with 19 bases left in between. CDR3 length equals 17 residues. CDR3 loop: CASSLEVWQGPSQPQHF. CDR3 bases: TGTGCCAGCAGCTTGGAAGTGTGGCAGGGGCCCAGTCAGCCCCAGCATTTT.

The chain carries TRBV25-1 and TRBJ2-1; TRBD2 matches at 7 bases. The CDR3 totals 17 residues. V trimming: 4 bases; J trimming: 8 bases; junction bases outside the gene matches: 17. Germline V gene lookup returns CDR1 MGHDK and CDR2 SYGVNS. CDR3 nucleotide sequence: TGTGCCAGCAGTGCCGATTGGGGGACTATCAAAAGGGATGAGCAGTTCTTC. Its protein product is CASSADWGTIKRDEQFF.

The chain has TRBV21-1 and TRBJ2-7; the table assigns TRBD2, which was not confirmed against the DNA. TRBV21-1 is termed a pseudogene. The CDR3 contains 18 residues. The CDR3 nucleotides read TGTGCCAGCAGCAAAGCCCCGCCGCGGGAGGGCCAACGATACGAGCAGTACTTC. Protein sequence: CASSKAPPREGQRYEQYF.

This clone was counted a few times. This chain links TRBV5-1 with TRBJ1-4; no definite D call. Trimming stripped 1 base from V and 3 bases from J, with 7 bases between. There are 14 residues in the CDR3. CDR1 is SGHRS and CDR2 is YFSETQ in the germline V gene. CDR3 region: CASSLTFPNEKLFF. The CDR3 DNA is TGCGCCAGCAGCTTGACATTTCCTAATGAAAAACTGTTTTTT.

J is TRBJ1-2 and V is TRBV14; 7 bases align to TRBD1. Germline CDR1 SGHDN, CDR2 FVKESK. The CDR3 length is 15 residues. After removal of 4 bases from V and 8 bases from J, the junction contained 13 bases not matched to a gene. The CDR3 region has the DNA TGTGCCAGCAGCCGCCAGGGGGGAGTCGGTGAAGGCTACACCTTC. This translates into CASSRQGGVGEGYTF.

The rearrangement joins TRBV14 to TRBJ2-2; 8 nucleotides line up with TRBD2. J gave up 4 bases and V 4 bases, and 5 bases lay outside the gene matches. Germline-derived CDR1 and CDR2 are SGHDN and FVKESK. CDR3 length: 15 amino acids. CDR3 bases: TGTGCCAGCAGCCGGGCGGGGGGACCCACCGGGGAGCTGTTTTTT. Translating it yields CASSRAGGPTGELFF.

The chain couples TRBV5-4 to TRBJ1-4; tentative D call: TRBD1 (5 bases). V was cut by 6 bases and J by 4 bases, with 19 bases left in between. Germline V lookup: CDR1 SGHNT, CDR2 YYREEE (reference sequence). The CDR3 totals 16 residues. DNA of the CDR3: TGTGCCAGCATCGGGGGTCACGGGAACAATAATGAAAAACTGTTTTTT. It translates to CASIGGHGNNNEKLFF.

The rearrangement joins TRBV15 to TRBJ1-1; no clear D gene. V was cut by 5 bases and J by 9 bases, with 19 bases left in between. The CDR3 has 14 residues. CDR1 and CDR2 (germline): LNHNV, YYDKDF (reference sequence). CDR3 in amino acids: CATSPPVPSAKAFF. In nucleotides, the CDR3 is TGTGCCACCAGCCCCCCCGTCCCCTCCGCTAAAGCTTTCTTT.

The chain is built from TRBV4-1 and TRBJ2-2; perhaps TRBD2 as D (7 bases). The V end was cut by 5 bases, the J end by 6 bases, with 19 bases between. The CDR3 spans 16 residues. CDR1 and CDR2 (germline): MGHRA, YSYEKL. CDR3 DNA: TGCGCCAGCAGCTCCTGGGGGGGGGCCCCCGCCGGGGAGCTGTTTTTT. This translates into CASSSWGGAPAGELFF.

The gene calls are TRBV27 and TRBJ2-1; D ambiguous. CDR3 length equals 15 residues. Trimming cost V 0 bases and J 4 bases, with 10 bases left between them. Germline values: CDR1 MNHEY, CDR2 SMNVEV (reference sequence). CDR3 sequence (DNA): TGTGCCAGCAGTTTATCCCAGGTGATGTACAATGAGCAGTTCTTC. Translation: CASSLSQVMYNEQFF.

The V call is TRBV7-2, the J call TRBJ1-4, with TRBD1 matching 7 bases. V trimming: 5 bases; J trimming: 0 bases; junction bases outside the gene matches: 9. The CDR3 is 17 residues long. Germline values: CDR1 SGHTA, CDR2 FQGNSA. In DNA, the CDR3 is TGTGCCAGCAGCCTACGACAGGGCTCTGCAACTAATGAAAAACTGTTTTTT. Its protein is CASSLRQGSATNEKLFF.

The rearrangement links TRBV19 to TRBJ2-7; maybe TRBD1 (6 bases). Looked up from germline, CDR1 is LNHDA and CDR2 is SQIVND (reference sequence). The CDR3 sequence is 15 residues long. V lost 1 base and J lost 2, with 12 bases in between. The chain's CDR3 is CASSIVQGPTYEQYF. The CDR3 DNA sequence: TGTGCCAGTAGTATAGTACAGGGACCAACCTACGAGCAGTACTTC.

This clone was observed a handful of times. V gene TRBV6-5 combines with J gene TRBJ1-3; D is undetermined. V lost 0 bases to trimming and J lost 0 bases, with 9 bases between them. Germline CDR1 reads MNHEY; CDR2 reads SVGAGI. There are 16 residues in the CDR3. CDR3 nucleotides: TGTGCCAGCAGTTACTCGGGCCCTTACTCTGGAAACACCATATATTTT. Protein sequence: CASSYSGPYSGNTIYF.

This clone was detected a few times. The chain joins TRBV7-2 to TRBJ1-2; D may be TRBD1 (5 bases). Germline values: CDR1 SGHTA, CDR2 FQGNSA. V shed 5 bases and J shed 5 bases, with 15 bases lying between them. The CDR3 extends over 14 amino acids. The CDR3 region is CASSTTGTSYGYTF. The CDR3 region has the DNA TGTGCCAGCAGCACCACCGGGACGTCGTATGGCTACACCTTC.

The V call is TRBV19, the J call TRBJ1-1; no definite D call. Germline V gene sequence: CDR1 LNHDA, CDR2 SQIVND (reference sequence). Between the trimmed V and J ends, which lost 4 bases and 1 base, there was a span of 16 bases. The CDR3 spans 16 residues. CDR3: CASSTLPGEGNTEAFF. In nucleotides, the CDR3 is TGTGCCAGTAGTACCCTCCCTGGGGAGGGGAACACTGAAGCTTTCTTT.

This chain joins TRBV2 and TRBJ1-5; 9 bases are a match to TRBD1. The ends lost 11 bases at V and 0 bases at J; junction bases unmatched: 2. Germline V gives CDR1 SNHLY, CDR2 FYNNEI. The CDR3 loop spans 13 amino acids. CDR3 nucleotide sequence: TGTGCCGGGGGACAGGGTAGCAATCAGCCCCAGCATTTT. This gives the protein CAGGQGSNQPQHF. The full variable domain, with the rest looked up from reference TRBV2 and TRBJ1-5, is EPEVTQTPSHQVTQMGQEVILRCVPISNHLYFYWYRQILGQKVEFLVSFYNNEISEKSEIFDDQFSVERPDGSNFTLKIRSTKLEDSAMYFCAGGQGSNQPQHFGDGTRLSIL.

The chain is built from TRBV6-5 and TRBJ2-1; a possible D gene is TRBD2 (6 bases). V was shortened by 0 bases and J by 2 bases, with 11 bases between the two germline ends. The CDR3 is 16 residues long. Germline CDR1 and CDR2: MNHEY and SVGAGI. CDR3 region: CASSYSGRDPYNEQFF. CDR3 DNA sequence: TGTGCCAGCAGTTACTCCGGGCGGGATCCCTACAATGAGCAGTTCTTC.

This CDR3 reads CASSLEWVSGNTIYF. As DNA, the CDR3 is TGTGCCAGCAGCTTAGAATGGGTTTCTGGAAACACCATATATTTT. The rearrangement links TRBV11-2 to TRBJ1-3; D gene unclear. This CDR3 is built from 15 residues. Trimming removed 0 bases at V and 1 base at J, with 7 bases between. Looked up from germline, CDR1 is SGHAT and CDR2 is FQNNGV.

This chain links TRBV6-1 with TRBJ1-5; 7 bases agree with TRBD1. Germline loops: CDR1 MNHNS, CDR2 SASEGT. The CDR3 is 16 amino acids. Trimming at V came to 3 bases and at J to 0 bases, leaving 5 bases not matched to a gene. The CDR3 nucleotides are TGTGCCAGCAGTGACACGGGACAGAGTAGCAATCAGCCCCAGCATTTT. Translated: CASSDTGQSSNQPQHF.

The V and J genes are TRBV6-5 and TRBJ1-2; D unresolved. This CDR3 spans 14 amino acids. Trimming removed 6 bases at V and 2 bases at J, with 13 bases between. Germline CDR1 and CDR2: MNHEY and SVGAGI. CDR3 coding DNA: TGTGCCAGCAGCCGAGTCGAAGGAAACTATGGCTACACCTTC. It is translated as CASSRVEGNYGYTF.

Of note for this clone: The junction departs from germline at one end; a sequencing error may be responsible. V gene TRBV15 combines with J gene TRBJ1-6; tentatively, D is TRBD1 (5 bases). The CDR3 has 17 residues. The V gene's germline CDR1 is LNHNV and CDR2 YYDKDF (reference sequence). The CDR3 region is CATSRVDRRPYDSPLHF. The CDR3 nucleotides read TGTGCCACCAGCAGAGTTGACAGAAGACCCTATGATTCACCCCTCCACTTT. The full variable domain, its missing parts supplied by reference TRBV15 and TRBJ1-6, is DAMVIQNPRYQVTQFGKPVTLSCSQTLNHNVMYWYQQKSSQAPKLLFHYYDKDFNNEADTPDNFQSRRPNTSFCFLDIRSPGLGDTAMYLCATSRVDRRPYDSPLHFGNGTRLTVT.

The chain recombines TRBV6-1 with TRBJ2-5; 7 nucleotides align to TRBD1. Trimming removed 0 bases from V and 1 base from J; junction bases left unmatched: 17. Per the germline V gene, CDR1 is MNHNS and CDR2 is SASEGT. CDR3 length equals 20 residues. DNA of the CDR3: TGTGCCAGCAGTGAAGCGCGGGTTTATTTGGCCCGGGACAGCCAAGAGACCCAGTACTTC. This codes for CASSEARVYLARDSQETQYF.

V gene TRBV7-2 combines with J gene TRBJ1-6; 7 nucleotides match TRBD1. Per the germline V gene, CDR1 is SGHTA and CDR2 is FQGNSA. J was trimmed by 10 bases and V by 7 bases; bases with no gene match: 7. The CDR3 sequence is 13 residues long. The CDR3 loop reads CASNRQGESPLHF. The CDR3 DNA reads TGTGCCAGCAACCGACAGGGAGAGTCACCCCTCCACTTT.

This chain connects TRBV7-2 to TRBJ1-6; TRBD1 matches at 8 bases. The CDR3 sequence is 15 residues long. From germline, CDR1 is SGHTA and CDR2 FQGNSA. Trimming removed 1 base from V and 10 bases from J; junction bases left unmatched: 6. The CDR3 DNA sequence: TGTGCCAGCAGCTTAGAGGGACAGGTGGGATCACCCCTCCACTTT. Protein: CASSLEGQVGSPLHF.

The chain couples TRBV5-1 to TRBJ2-5, with 9 bases that match TRBD1. The CDR3 loop spans 15 amino acids. Trimming cost V 0 bases and J 5 bases; bases outside gene matches: 5. Germline values: CDR1 SGHRS, CDR2 YFSETQ. The CDR3 spells CASSLVGQGAETQYF. The CDR3 DNA reads as TGCGCCAGCAGCTTGGTGGGACAGGGAGCGGAGACCCAGTACTTC.

V and J are TRBV9 and TRBJ1-3; D is unclear. Trimming left V 0 bases short and J 0 bases short, with 7 bases between. The germline CDR1 and CDR2 sequences are SGDLS and YYNGEE. The CDR3 spans 15 residues. The CDR3 DNA reads TGTGCCAGCAGCGTAGGACGGACCTCTGGAAACACCATATATTTT. This gives the protein CASSVGRTSGNTIYF.

The V gene is TRBV4-1, the J gene TRBJ2-3; 8 positions agree with TRBD2. J lost 4 bases, V lost 4 bases, and 16 bases had no gene match. Germline-derived CDR1 and CDR2 are MGHRA and YSYEKL. The CDR3 length is 18 residues. This CDR3 reads CASSRARQTGGAADTQYF. As DNA, the CDR3 is TGCGCCAGCAGCCGAGCAAGGCAGACGGGGGGGGCCGCAGATACGCAGTATTTT.